This entry lists 20 T cell receptor beta chains sequenced from one sample in a study of technical replicates of blood from several donors. Profiled with immunoSEQ multiplex PCR; TCRdb holds only in-frame clones, not every one. The sample has tens of thousands of clones, 95% to 96% seen once. Sequenced input: T cells isolated from PBMCs. Receptor source: a human donor in good health.

This rearrangement joins TRBV30 to TRBJ1-2; 7 nucleotides match TRBD1. This CDR3 contains 13 residues. V lost 3 bases, J lost 6 bases, and 7 bases stayed unmatched. CDR1 and CDR2 from the germline V gene are GTSNPN and SVGIG (reference sequence). As DNA, the CDR3 is TGTGCCTGGAGCGAAGGGGGCCGGGATGGCTACACCTTC. Translation gives CAWSEGGRDGYTF.

This clone has a single count. The chain is built from TRBV7-9 and TRBJ1-2; no clear D. The CDR3 consists of 14 residues. V lost 1 base and J lost 6, with 12 bases in between. Germline V gives CDR1 SEHNR, CDR2 FQNEAQ (reference sequence). The chain's CDR3 is CASSLDRELNGYTF. The CDR3 DNA follows: TGTGCCAGCAGCTTAGATCGGGAGTTGAATGGCTACACCTTC.

V usage is TRBV6-5 and J usage is TRBJ1-2; TRBD1 is a possible D gene (5 bases). Germline CDR1 and CDR2: MNHEY and SVGAGI. Trimming took off 7 bases at V and 8 bases at J, with 11 bases between the two ends. The CDR3 spans 11 residues. The CDR3 nucleotides are TGTGCCAGCACAGGGCCAAGGGGCTACACCTTC. Translated, it gives CASTGPRGYTF.

The rearrangement uses TRBV5-6 and TRBJ2-1; D might be TRBD2 (6 bases). The CDR3 runs 16 residues. In germline, CDR1 is SGHDT, CDR2 YYEEEE. V lost 1 base and J 6 bases, leaving 17 bases between the germline ends. The CDR3 nucleotides read TGTGCCAGCAGCTTGTTAGGGACTCAAAAACCCAATGAGCAGTTCTTC. Its protein product is CASSLLGTQKPNEQFF.

This chain connects TRBV2 to TRBJ2-5; D is undetermined. The length of the CDR3 is 12 residues. The V and J ends lost 4 bases and 8 bases respectively, with 11 bases between them. Germline V gives CDR1 SNHLY, CDR2 FYNNEI. The CDR3 DNA reads TGTGCCAGCAGTGGGAACGACATAACCCAGTACTTC. Amino acid sequence: CASSGNDITQYF.

The V call is TRBV27, the J call TRBJ2-7, with no clear D. Germline CDR1 MNHEY, CDR2 SMNVEV (reference sequence). The CDR3 is 14 residues long. Deletions cut 3 bases from V and 5 bases from J, with 14 bases between. As DNA, the CDR3 is TGTGCCAGCAGTTTTTCATCCGGGTTCAACGAGCAGTACTTC. This gives the protein CASSFSSGFNEQYF.

The V gene is TRBV9, the J gene TRBJ1-2; D might be TRBD1 (5 bases). Germline V gene data show CDR1 as SGDLS and CDR2 as YYNGEE. Trimming shortened V by 4 bases and J by 1 base, and 14 bases separated the two germline ends. The CDR3 has 15 residues. As DNA, the CDR3 is TGTGCCAGCAGCCCACGGACAACCCTTAACTATGGCTACACCTTC. It is translated as CASSPRTTLNYGYTF.

In its sample, this clone was seen a few times. This chain connects TRBV4-1 to TRBJ2-7, with 12 bases identical to TRBD2. From germline, CDR1 is MGHRA and CDR2 YSYEKL. This CDR3 comprises 14 residues. V lost 2 bases and J lost 6; bases outside the gene matches: 2. In DNA form, the CDR3 reads TGCGCCAGCAGCCAAAAGGGACTAGCGGGCGAGCAGTACTTC. It is translated as CASSQKGLAGEQYF.

The chain is built from TRBV6-5 and TRBJ1-2; 8 bases are a match to TRBD1. Germline loops: CDR1 MNHEY, CDR2 SVGAGI. The CDR3 is 15 residues long. The trim removed 2 bases at V and 6 bases at J, leaving 8 bases unmatched. CDR3 region: CASSYRSGGRDGYTF. Here the CDR3 DNA reads TGTGCCAGCAGTTACCGGTCAGGGGGCCGGGATGGCTACACCTTC.

This chain links TRBV5-1 with TRBJ1-1; TRBD1 might be the D (6 bases). The germline gives CDR1 SGHRS, CDR2 YFSETQ. This CDR3 has 16 residues. V dropped 4 bases and J dropped 5 bases, with 21 bases sitting between them. The CDR3 loop is CASSPSGQRSFTEAFF. Here the CDR3 DNA reads TGCGCCAGCAGCCCATCTGGACAGAGAAGCTTTACTGAAGCTTTCTTT.

This chain uses TRBV15 with TRBJ2-5; D is unclear. V was pared by 0 bases and J by 5 bases, with 7 bases between. In germline, CDR1 is LNHNV, CDR2 YYDKDF (reference sequence). The CDR3 extends over 13 amino acids. Written as DNA, the CDR3 is TGTGCCACCAGCAGAGAACGCGATGAGACCCAGTACTTC. Residues: CATSRERDETQYF.

This clone occurred once. The chain has TRBV19 and TRBJ2-1, with 13 nucleotides matching TRBD2. Germline assignment: CDR1 LNHDA and CDR2 SQIVND (reference sequence). The V and J ends lost 5 bases and 6 bases, in that order; junction bases with no gene match: 4. The CDR3 loop spans 15 amino acids. The CDR3: CASSGLAGVINEQFF. CDR3 sequence (DNA): TGTGCCAGTAGTGGACTAGCGGGGGTTATCAATGAGCAGTTCTTC.

CDR3 nucleotide sequence: TGCGCCAGCAGCCAAGAACGGTATCCCTCCCTCCCACACGAGCAGTACTTC. It translates to CASSQERYPSLPHEQYF. This sequence joins TRBV4-3 and TRBJ2-7, with unresolved D. This CDR3 has 17 amino acids. The germline V gene has CDR1 LGHNA and CDR2 YSLEER. The ends were cut back, 0 bases at V and 5 bases at J, with 20 bases in the middle.

The chain has TRBV7-9 and TRBJ1-5, with D perhaps TRBD1 (5 bases). The CDR3 is 14 amino acids. V was pared by 5 bases and J by 1 base, with 9 bases between. Germline V gives CDR1 SEHNR, CDR2 FQNEAQ (reference sequence). The CDR3 is CASSAGGSNQPQHF. Here the CDR3 DNA reads TGTGCCAGCAGCGCTGGGGGGAGCAATCAGCCCCAGCATTTT.

With respect to this clone: Other DNA sequences in the same sample also yield this CDR3. The CDR3 coding sequence is TGCGCCAGCAGCTTGACTAGCGGGAGCTACGAGCAGTACTTC. This encodes CASSLTSGSYEQYF. The chain couples TRBV5-1 to TRBJ2-7; TRBD2 matches 11 bases. Unmatched junction bases numbered 0, after V lost 1 base and J lost 3 bases. CDR1 is SGHRS, CDR2 YFSETQ, per germline. The CDR3 runs 14 residues. Combining the CDR3 with reference TRBV5-1 and TRBJ2-7 gives the whole variable domain KAGVTQTPRYLIKTRGQQVTLSCSPISGHRSVSWYQQTPGQGLQFLFEYFSETQRNKGNFPGRFSGRQFSNSRSEMNVSTLELGDSALYLCASSLTSGSYEQYFGPGTRLTVT.

This chain joins TRBV5-6 and TRBJ2-1, with D maybe TRBD2 (5 bases). CDR3 length: 13 amino acids. Germline values: CDR1 SGHDT, CDR2 YYEEEE. The V end lost 7 bases, the J end lost 0 bases, and 8 bases lay between the germline ends. The chain's CDR3 is CASRADSYNEQFF. The CDR3 nucleotides are TGTGCCAGCCGAGCGGACTCCTACAATGAGCAGTTCTTC.

This chain joins TRBV11-2 and TRBJ1-1; 7 bases match TRBD1. Germline lookup yields CDR1 SGHAT and CDR2 FQNNGV. The CDR3 covers 12 residues. The V segment lost 3 bases and the J segment 11 bases; nucleotides outside the gene matches: 6. This chain's CDR3 is CASSFEDRLAFF. The CDR3 nucleotides read TGTGCCAGCAGCTTTGAGGACAGGTTGGCTTTCTTT.

This clone was counted once. As DNA, the CDR3 is TGTGCCAGCAGGGATACAGGGGGCGCCTACGAGCAGTACTTC. Translating gives CASRDTGGAYEQYF. The rearrangement uses TRBV5-6 and TRBJ2-7; 9 bases map to TRBD1. The CDR3 length is 14 residues. The V and J ends lost 5 bases and 2 bases, in that order; junction bases with no gene match: 5. From germline, CDR1 is SGHDT and CDR2 YYEEEE.

This clone was detected a few times. The chain is built from TRBV19 and TRBJ2-2; 8 bases are a match to TRBD2. With V trimmed by 6 bases and J by 1 base, 10 bases remained unmatched. Germline values: CDR1 LNHDA, CDR2 SQIVND (reference sequence). The CDR3 has 17 residues. In nucleotides, the CDR3 is TGTGCCAGTAGCAGATCTTCGGGAGGGCGGAACACCGGGGAGCTGTTTTTT. Translation gives CASSRSSGGRNTGELFF.

V gene TRBV9 combines with J gene TRBJ2-1; 11 nucleotides align to TRBD1. CDR1 is SGDLS and CDR2 is YYNGEE in the germline V gene. The CDR3 contains 15 residues. Trimming removed 6 bases from V and 12 bases from J; junction bases left unmatched: 14. The CDR3 sequence: CASTPGTGGVTGQFF. CDR3 DNA sequence: TGTGCCAGCACCCCCGGGACAGGGGGGGTTACAGGGCAGTTCTTC.